This T cell receptor (beta chain) emerged from a study of beta chain features in type 1 diabetes. For the study at large: Patients were similar to healthy donors in age and gender (as well as in cell yields). Study-wide results and caveats: Highly expressing activated T cells could be over-counted with a cDNA template. For patients, the naive, central memory and Treg TCRB repertoires appeared more alike than for healthy donors.

Of the isolated RNA, all was reverse transcribed, and so the sequenced material was expressed TCRB transcripts. Clones were read by immunoSEQ multiplex PCR, and TCRdb kept only the in-frame ones, dropping some. The repertoire holds roughly 290,000 clones, around 7.8% seen once, with approximately 0.93% in the top ten. This clone was observed a handful of times. What it recognizes is unknown. Sequences were obtained from central memory CD4+ T cells from blood. The clonotype comes from a woman aged 18-29 years in good health.

CDR3 sequence reads: CASSSYHRSEKLFF. The CDR3 DNA reads as TGTGCCAGCAGCTCTTATCATCGGAGTGAAAAACTGTTTTTT. The chain carries TRBV5-4 and TRBJ1-4; no clear D gene. Germline assignment: CDR1 SGHNT and CDR2 YYREEE (reference sequence). The CDR3 is made up of 14 amino acids. The V gene lost 3 bases and the J gene lost 7 bases, with 13 bases spanning the gap.